The table lists the clone carrying this T cell receptor beta chain with a few counts. One entry per CDR3 protein, called by TCRdb with MiXCR from the 5' RACE reads. The table lists 30,000 to 40,000 distinct CDR3 sequences, roughly 26% of them singletons. The germline V gene encodes CDR1 SGHVS and CDR2 FQNEAQ. The CDR3 loop spans 13 amino acids. V lost 5 bases to trimming and J lost 9 bases, with 14 bases between them. J is TRBJ2-1 and V is TRBV7-8; no reliable D call. This receptor was identified in a female donor with breast cancer. The sequenced sample was naive CD4+ T cells sorted from a lymph node. Subset of the sample: naive CD4+ T cells, CD4+CD45RA+CD25-. The CDR3 protein is CASSPVTVIEQFF. CDR3 DNA: TGTGCCAGCAGCCCGGTGACGGTAATTGAGCAGTTCTTC.